This T cell receptor beta chain came from a study of beta chain features in type 1 diabetes. Study at large: The study found patients and healthy donors alike in age, gender and cell yields. Study findings and constraints: There was a moderate but significant shortening of TCRB CDR3s in all four CD4+ subsets of Type 1 diabetes patients. Naive, central memory and regulatory TCRB repertoires appeared more similar among patients than healthy donors. Type 1 diabetes patients showed fewer insertions and more deletions at VDJ junctions.

With respect to this clone: Its target is not known.

CDR1 and CDR2 (germline): SGHVS, FQNEAQ. The junction had 7 bases not matched to a gene; V was cut back by 4 bases and J by 3 bases. This CDR3 comprises 17 residues. Reverse transcribing all isolated RNA meant expressed TCRB transcripts were sequenced. The method was immunoSEQ multiplex PCR; TCRdb's version includes in-frame clones alone and lacks a portion of them. Here the sample spans some 500,000 clones, about 10% being singletons. This clonotype was obtained from a woman aged 18-29 years in good health. Sequencing was done on a sample of naive CD4+ T cells from blood. The chain joins TRBV7-8 to TRBJ2-4, with 12 bases identical to TRBD2. The CDR3 sequence is CASSYYPTSGGKNIQYF. In nucleotides, the CDR3 is TGTGCCAGCAGCTACTACCCGACTAGCGGGGGCAAAAACATTCAGTACTTC.